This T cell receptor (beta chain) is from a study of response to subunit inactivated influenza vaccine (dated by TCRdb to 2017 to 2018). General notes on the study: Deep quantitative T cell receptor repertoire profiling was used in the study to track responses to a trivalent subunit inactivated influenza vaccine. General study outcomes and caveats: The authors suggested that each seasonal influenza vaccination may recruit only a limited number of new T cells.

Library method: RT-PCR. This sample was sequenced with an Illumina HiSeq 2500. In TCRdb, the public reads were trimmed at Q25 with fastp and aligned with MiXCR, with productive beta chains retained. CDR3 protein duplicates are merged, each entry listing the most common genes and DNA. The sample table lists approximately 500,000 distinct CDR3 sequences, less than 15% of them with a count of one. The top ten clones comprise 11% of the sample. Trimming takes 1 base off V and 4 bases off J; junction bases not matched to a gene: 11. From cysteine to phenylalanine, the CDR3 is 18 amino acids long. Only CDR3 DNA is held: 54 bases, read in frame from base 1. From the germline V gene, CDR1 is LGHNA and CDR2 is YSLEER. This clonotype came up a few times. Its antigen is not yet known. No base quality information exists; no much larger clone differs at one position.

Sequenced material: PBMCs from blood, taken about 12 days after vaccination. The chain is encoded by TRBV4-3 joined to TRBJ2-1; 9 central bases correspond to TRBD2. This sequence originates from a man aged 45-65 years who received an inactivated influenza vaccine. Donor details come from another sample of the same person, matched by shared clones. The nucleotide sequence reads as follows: TGCGCCAGCAGCCAAGGCGGGAGGGCACGTTTCAATTACAATGAGCAGTTCTTC. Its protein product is CASSQGGRARFNYNEQFF.